Listed below are T cell receptor beta chains from one sample, sequenced in a study of blood T cell repertoires in COVID-19. This table comes from immunoSEQ multiplex PCR, and its TCRdb copy is limited to in-frame clones, with some not included. The table has 200,000 to 300,000 clones, over 80% seen once; the top ten hold 2% to 3%. The sample taken for sequencing was PBMCs or T cells enriched from blood (not recorded which). The receptors were sampled from a woman under 40 with acute COVID-19. Each CDR3 is given with its conserved first and last residue. A D gene is named only where the DNA matches it firmly. Rows give clone size only sometimes, using once, few, many, or a class for an expanded clone.

J | size | V | D | CDR3 | DNA
TRBJ1-1 | . | TRBV6-5 | TRBD1 | CASSYQGGNTEAFF | TGTGCCAGCAGTTATCAGGGGGGAAACACTGAAGCTTTCTTT
TRBJ1-5 | . | TRBV11-2 | . | CASSFRHQAMNQPQHF | TGTGCCAGCAGCTTTAGACACCAGGCTATGAATCAGCCCCAGCATTTT
TRBJ2-3 | . | TRBV5-1 | TRBD2 | CASSPEPGGGEYTDTQYF | TGCGCCAGCAGCCCGGAGCCGGGCGGGGGGGAGTACACAGATACGCAGTATTTT
TRBJ1-1 | . | TRBV19 | . | CASSIEKNTEAFF | TGTGCCAGTAGTATTGAGAAGAACACTGAAGCTTTCTTT
TRBJ1-3 | . | TRBV18 | . | CASLGGPGNTIYF | TGTGCCAGCTTGGGGGGACCTGGAAACACCATATATTTT
TRBJ1-2 | . | TRBV10-2 | . | CASRDPEQGNDYGYTF | TGCGCCAGCAGGGATCCGGAACAGGGTAACGACTATGGCTACACCTTC
TRBJ1-1 | . | TRBV10-2 | TRBD1 | CASSESDLGQGAPEAFF | TGCGCCAGCAGTGAGTCGGACTTGGGACAGGGGGCCCCTGAAGCTTTCTTT
TRBJ2-1 | . | TRBV27 | . | CASSVGPGGYNEQFF | TGTGCCAGCAGTGTGGGGCCAGGGGGGTACAATGAGCAGTTCTTC
TRBJ1-1 | . | TRBV12-3/TRBV12-4 | . | CASSRGGNTEAFF | TGTGCCAGCAGCAGAGGGGGAAACACTGAAGCTTTCTTT
TRBJ2-1 | . | TRBV5-1 | TRBD2 | CASRTGLGDNEQFF | TGCGCCAGCAGGACGGGACTAGGAGACAATGAGCAGTTCTTC
TRBJ1-5 | few | TRBV6-2/TRBV6-3 | . | CASSYSTGGRQPQHF | TGTGCCAGCAGTTACTCGACCGGGGGAAGACAGCCCCAGCATTTT
TRBJ1-3 | . | TRBV7-2 | . | CASSLREGRNTIYF | TGTGCCAGCAGCTTAAGGGAGGGGCGAAACACCATATATTTT
TRBJ2-7 | . | TRBV27 | . | CASSLADISEQYF | TGTGCCAGCAGTTTAGCTGACATTTCCGAGCAGTACTTC
TRBJ2-5 | few | TRBV3-1/TRBV3-2 | . | CASSQDNNLEGTETQYF | TGTGCCAGCAGCCAAGATAACAACCTCGAGGGTACGGAGACCCAGTACTTC
TRBJ1-4 | . | TRBV4-2 | . | CASSQTNQPGGENEKLFF | TGTGCCAGCAGCCAAACGAATCAACCGGGGGGGGAAAATGAAAAACTGTTTTTT
TRBJ1-2 | once | TRBV4-2 | TRBD1 | CASSQVDRARANYGYTF | TGTGCCAGCAGCCAAGTAGACAGGGCTCGAGCTAACTATGGCTACACCTTC
TRBJ2-3 | . | TRBV30 | TRBD1 | CAWSVWTGGLTDTQYF | TGTGCCTGGAGTGTATGGACAGGGGGTCTCACAGATACGCAGTATTTT
TRBJ1-2 | . | TRBV2 | TRBD1 | CASLTGTGGARGYTF | TGTGCCAGCTTAACCGGGACAGGGGGCGCAAGGGGCTACACCTTC
TRBJ1-4 | . | TRBV14 | TRBD1 | CASSSRTGEKLFF | TGTGCCAGCAGCTCCCGGACAGGGGAGAAACTGTTTTTT
TRBJ2-2 | once | TRBV3-1/TRBV3-2 | . | CASSPLRTGELFF | TGTGCCAGCAGCCCACTACGCACCGGGGAGCTGTTTTTT
TRBJ2-7 | . | TRBV5-1 | TRBD2 | CASRTSNTYEQYF | TGCGCCAGCAGGACTAGCAATACCTACGAGCAGTACTTC
TRBJ1-1 | . | TRBV7-2 | . | CASSFGRGNTEAFF | TGTGCCAGCAGCTTCGGTCGGGGGAACACTGAAGCTTTCTTT
TRBJ2-1 | . | TRBV14 | TRBD2 | CASSPRSAGSSYNEQFF | TGTGCCAGCAGCCCGAGATCAGCGGGAAGCTCCTACAATGAGCAGTTCTTC
TRBJ1-2 | . | TRBV7-9 | TRBD1 | CASSLPDQGQGSGVYGYTF | TGTGCCAGCAGCTTACCGGATCAGGGACAGGGAAGCGGGGTCTATGGCTACACCTTC
TRBJ1-1 | . | TRBV14 | . | CASSQTRGRGHTEAFF | TGTGCCAGCAGCCAAACCAGGGGAAGGGGACACACTGAAGCTTTCTTT
TRBJ1-2 | . | TRBV11-2 | . | CASSLEGGRCTF | TGTGCCAGCAGCTTAGAAGGGGGAAGGTGCACCTTC
TRBJ1-2 | . | TRBV5-1 | . | CASSSSPGVNYGYTF | TGCGCCAGCAGCTCATCCCCAGGGGTTAACTATGGCTACACCTTC
TRBJ1-5 | . | TRBV30 | . | CAWSYFGNGNQPQHF | TGTGCCTGGAGTTACTTCGGGAATGGCAATCAGCCCCAGCATTTT
TRBJ1-4 | . | TRBV3-1/TRBV3-2 | . | CASSQDGATNEKLFF | TGTGCCAGCAGCCAAGACGGGGCAACTAATGAAAAACTGTTTTTT
TRBJ2-1 | . | TRBV7-6 | . | CASSYSGVEQFF | TGTGCCAGCTCCTACTCCGGGGTTGAGCAGTTCTTC
TRBJ2-5 | once | TRBV5-1 | TRBD1 | CASSFGQGYWETQYF | TGCGCCAGCAGTTTCGGACAGGGATATTGGGAGACCCAGTACTTC
TRBJ1-1 | . | TRBV13 | . | CASSLFSGRTEAFF | TGTGCCAGCAGCTTATTCTCAGGGCGGACTGAAGCTTTCTTT
TRBJ2-1 | few | TRBV19 | TRBD2 | CASGRLAVSYNEQFF | TGTGCCAGTGGGCGACTAGCGGTATCCTACAATGAGCAGTTCTTC
TRBJ1-1 | . | TRBV30 | . | CAWDIGADTEAFF | TGTGCCTGGGATATAGGAGCGGACACTGAAGCTTTCTTT
TRBJ2-1 | . | TRBV5-5 | TRBD1 | CASLDREVDNEQFF | TGTGCCAGCCTCGACAGGGAAGTGGACAATGAGCAGTTCTTC
TRBJ2-7 | . | TRBV7-2 | . | CASSLVGSGLGRFYEQYF | TGTGCCAGCAGCTTAGTAGGTAGCGGCCTTGGCCGTTTCTACGAGCAGTACTTC
TRBJ2-7 | . | TRBV5-1 | . | CASSLDVGHSTYEQYF | TGCGCCAGCAGCTTGGATGTCGGACATTCAACCTACGAGCAGTACTTC
TRBJ1-2 | many | TRBV4-1 | TRBD1 | CASSRETSGTGYGYTF | TGCGCCAGCAGCCGAGAGACCTCCGGGACAGGCTATGGCTACACCTTC
TRBJ1-6 | once | TRBV6-5 | . | CASSYSTAGNSPLHF | TGTGCCAGCAGTTACTCGACCGCAGGGAATTCACCCCTCCACTTT
TRBJ2-5 | . | TRBV27 | TRBD2 | CASSLSQKYQRGRETQYF | TGTGCCAGCAGTTTATCTCAGAAGTATCAGCGGGGTCGGGAGACCCAGTACTTC